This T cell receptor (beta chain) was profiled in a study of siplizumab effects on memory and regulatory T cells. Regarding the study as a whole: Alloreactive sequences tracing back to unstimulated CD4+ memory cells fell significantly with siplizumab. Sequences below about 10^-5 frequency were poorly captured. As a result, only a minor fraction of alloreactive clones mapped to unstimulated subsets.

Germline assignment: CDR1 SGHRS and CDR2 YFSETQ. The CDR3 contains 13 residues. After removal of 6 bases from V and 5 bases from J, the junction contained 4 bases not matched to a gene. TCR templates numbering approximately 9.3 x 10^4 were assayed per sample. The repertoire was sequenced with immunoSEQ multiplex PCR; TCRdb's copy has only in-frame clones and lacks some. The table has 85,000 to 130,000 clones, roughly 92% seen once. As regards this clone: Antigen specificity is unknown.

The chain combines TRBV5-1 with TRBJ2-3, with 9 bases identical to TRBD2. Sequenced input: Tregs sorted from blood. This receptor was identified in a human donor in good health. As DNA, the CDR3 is TGCGCCAGCACGGGGACTAGCCAAGATACGCAGTATTTT. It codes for CASTGTSQDTQYF. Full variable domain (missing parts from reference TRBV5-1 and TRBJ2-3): KAGVTQTPRYLIKTRGQQVTLSCSPISGHRSVSWYQQTPGQGLQFLFEYFSETQRNKGNFPGRFSGRQFSNSRSEMNVSTLELGDSALYLCASTGTSQDTQYFGPGTRLTVL.